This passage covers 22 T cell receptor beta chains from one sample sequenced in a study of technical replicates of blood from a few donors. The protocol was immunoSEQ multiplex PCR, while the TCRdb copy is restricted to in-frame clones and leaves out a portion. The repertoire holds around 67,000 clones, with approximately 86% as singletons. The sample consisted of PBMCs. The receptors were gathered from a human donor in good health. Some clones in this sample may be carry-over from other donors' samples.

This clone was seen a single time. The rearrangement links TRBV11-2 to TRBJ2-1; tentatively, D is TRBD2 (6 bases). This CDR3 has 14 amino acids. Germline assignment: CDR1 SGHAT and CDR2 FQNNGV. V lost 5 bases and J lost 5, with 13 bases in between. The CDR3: CASSPLRGNNEQFF. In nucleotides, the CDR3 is TGTGCCAGCAGCCCCCTCCGGGGGAACAATGAGCAGTTCTTC.

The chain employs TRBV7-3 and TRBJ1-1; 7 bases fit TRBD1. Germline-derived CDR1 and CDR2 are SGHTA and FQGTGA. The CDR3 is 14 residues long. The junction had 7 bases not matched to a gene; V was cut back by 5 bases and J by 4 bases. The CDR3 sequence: CASSTSQGSTEAFF. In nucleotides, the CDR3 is TGTGCCAGCAGCACATCACAGGGGAGCACTGAAGCTTTCTTT.

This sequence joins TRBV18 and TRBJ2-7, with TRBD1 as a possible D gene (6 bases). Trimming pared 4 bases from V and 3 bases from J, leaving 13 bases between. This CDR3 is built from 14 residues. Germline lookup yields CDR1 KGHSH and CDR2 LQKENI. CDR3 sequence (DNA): TGTGCCAGCTCACAACAGGGTGGGATCTACGAGCAGTACTTC. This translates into CASSQQGGIYEQYF.

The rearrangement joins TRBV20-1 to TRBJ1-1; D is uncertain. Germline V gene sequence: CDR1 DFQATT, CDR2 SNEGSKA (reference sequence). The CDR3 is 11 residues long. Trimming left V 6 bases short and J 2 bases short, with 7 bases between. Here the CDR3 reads CSARSNTEAFF. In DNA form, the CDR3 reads TGCAGTGCGCGGAGTAACACTGAAGCTTTCTTT.

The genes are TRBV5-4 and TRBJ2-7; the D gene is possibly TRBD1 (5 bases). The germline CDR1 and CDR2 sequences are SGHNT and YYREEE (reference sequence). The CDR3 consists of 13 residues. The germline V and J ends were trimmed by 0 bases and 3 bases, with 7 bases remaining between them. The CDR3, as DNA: TGTGCCAGCAGCTTGGACAGGATCTACGAGCAGTACTTC. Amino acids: CASSLDRIYEQYF.

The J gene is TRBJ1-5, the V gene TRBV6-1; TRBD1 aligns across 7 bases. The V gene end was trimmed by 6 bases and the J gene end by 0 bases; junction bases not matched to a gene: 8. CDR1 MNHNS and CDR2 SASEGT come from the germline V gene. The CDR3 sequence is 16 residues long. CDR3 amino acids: CASRERGQYSNQPQHF. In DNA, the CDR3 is TGTGCCAGCAGGGAAAGGGGACAGTATAGCAATCAGCCCCAGCATTTT.

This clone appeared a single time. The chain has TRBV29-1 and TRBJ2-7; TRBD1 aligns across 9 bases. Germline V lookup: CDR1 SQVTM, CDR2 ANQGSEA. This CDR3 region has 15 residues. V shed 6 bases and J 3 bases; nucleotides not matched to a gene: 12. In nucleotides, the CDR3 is TGCAGCGTAGGACTTTCCGGGACAGGGAGCTACGAGCAGTACTTC. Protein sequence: CSVGLSGTGSYEQYF.

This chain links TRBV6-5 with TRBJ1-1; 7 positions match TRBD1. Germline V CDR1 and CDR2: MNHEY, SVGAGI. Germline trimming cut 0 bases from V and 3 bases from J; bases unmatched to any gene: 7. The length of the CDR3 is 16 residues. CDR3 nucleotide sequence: TGTGCCAGCAGTTACTCCTTTACAGGGGACGACACTGAAGCTTTCTTT. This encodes CASSYSFTGDDTEAFF.

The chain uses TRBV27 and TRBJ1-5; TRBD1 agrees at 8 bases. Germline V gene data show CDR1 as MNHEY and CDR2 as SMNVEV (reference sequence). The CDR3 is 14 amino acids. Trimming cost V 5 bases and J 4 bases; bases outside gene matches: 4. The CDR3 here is CASSIRGPNQPQHF. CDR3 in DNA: TGTGCCAGCAGTATCAGGGGGCCGAATCAGCCCCAGCATTTT.

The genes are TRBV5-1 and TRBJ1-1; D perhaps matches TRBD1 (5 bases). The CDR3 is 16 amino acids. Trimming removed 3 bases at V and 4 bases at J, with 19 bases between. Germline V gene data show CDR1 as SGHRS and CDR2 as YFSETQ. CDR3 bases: TGCGCCAGCAGCTATGACGGGACTGTGGGTCCCACTGAAGCTTTCTTT. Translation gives CASSYDGTVGPTEAFF.

CDR3: CASSPGTSGASDTQYF. CDR3 DNA: TGTGCCAGCAGCCCGGGGACTAGCGGGGCTTCAGATACGCAGTATTTT. V is TRBV5-4 and J is TRBJ2-3, with 13 bases that match TRBD2. The V gene's germline CDR1 is SGHNT and CDR2 YYREEE (reference sequence). V lost 4 bases, J lost 4 bases, and 6 bases stayed unmatched. CDR3 length: 16 residues.

The CDR3, as DNA: TGTGCCAGCAGCTTGGCAGGCCCAGATACGCAGTATTTT. Translation gives CASSLAGPDTQYF. This chain joins TRBV7-2 and TRBJ2-3, with D uncertain. Trimming removed 3 bases from V and 4 bases from J, with 8 bases in between. Germline CDR1 is SGHTA and CDR2 is FQGNSA. This CDR3 contains 13 residues.

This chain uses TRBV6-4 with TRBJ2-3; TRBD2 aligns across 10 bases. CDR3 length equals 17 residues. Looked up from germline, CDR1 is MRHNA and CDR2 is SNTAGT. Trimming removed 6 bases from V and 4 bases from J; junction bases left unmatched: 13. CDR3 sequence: CASSSEPSGGVSDTQYF. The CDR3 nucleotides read TGTGCCAGCAGCTCCGAGCCCAGCGGGGGGGTTTCAGATACGCAGTATTTT.

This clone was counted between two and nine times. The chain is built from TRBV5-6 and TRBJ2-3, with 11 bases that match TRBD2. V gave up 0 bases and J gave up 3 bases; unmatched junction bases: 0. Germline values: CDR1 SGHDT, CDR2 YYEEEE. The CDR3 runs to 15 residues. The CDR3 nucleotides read TGTGCCAGCAGCTTGGTAGCGGGAGGGACAGATACGCAGTATTTT. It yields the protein CASSLVAGGTDTQYF.

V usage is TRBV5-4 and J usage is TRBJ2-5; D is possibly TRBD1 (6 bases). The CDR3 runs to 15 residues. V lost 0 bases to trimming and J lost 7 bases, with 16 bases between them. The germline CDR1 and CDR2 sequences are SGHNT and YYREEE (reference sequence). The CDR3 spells CASSLAQASRGTQYF. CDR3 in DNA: TGTGCCAGCAGCTTGGCCCAGGCCTCCAGGGGGACCCAGTACTTC. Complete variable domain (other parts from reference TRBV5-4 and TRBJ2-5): ETGVTQSPTHLIKTRGQQVTLRCSSQSGHNTVSWYQQALGQGPQFIFQYYREEENGRGNFPPRFSGLQFPNYSSELNVNALELDDSALYLCASSLAQASRGTQYFGPGTRLLVL.

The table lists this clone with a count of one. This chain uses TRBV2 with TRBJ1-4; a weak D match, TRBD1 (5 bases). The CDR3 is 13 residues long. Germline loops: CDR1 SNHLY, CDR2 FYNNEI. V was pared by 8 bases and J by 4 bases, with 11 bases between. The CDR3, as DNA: TGTGCCAGCGGGGGGGGATATAATGAAAAACTGTTTTTT. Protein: CASGGGYNEKLFF.

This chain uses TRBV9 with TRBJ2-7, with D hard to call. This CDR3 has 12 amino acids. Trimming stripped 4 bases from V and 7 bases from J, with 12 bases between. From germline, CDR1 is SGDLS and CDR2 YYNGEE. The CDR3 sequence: CASSPRGLEQYF. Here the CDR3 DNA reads TGTGCCAGCAGCCCACGCGGTTTGGAGCAGTACTTC. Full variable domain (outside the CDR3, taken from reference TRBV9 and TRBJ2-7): DSGVTQTPKHLITATGQRVTLRCSPRSGDLSVYWYQQSLDQGLQFLIQYYNGEERAKGNILERFSAQQFPDLHSELNLSSLELGDSALYFCASSPRGLEQYFGPGTRLTVT.

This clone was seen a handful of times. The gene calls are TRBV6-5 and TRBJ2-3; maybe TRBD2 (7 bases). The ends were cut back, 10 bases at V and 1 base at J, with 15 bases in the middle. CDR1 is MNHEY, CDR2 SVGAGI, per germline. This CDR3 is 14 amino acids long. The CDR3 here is CATTRGAGTDTQYF. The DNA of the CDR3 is TGTGCCACAACCCGGGGGGCGGGCACAGATACGCAGTATTTT.

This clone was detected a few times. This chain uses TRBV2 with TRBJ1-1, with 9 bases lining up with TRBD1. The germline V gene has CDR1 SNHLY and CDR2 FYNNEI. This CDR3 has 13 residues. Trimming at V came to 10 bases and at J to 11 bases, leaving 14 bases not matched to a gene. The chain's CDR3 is CANPGQGMLRAFF. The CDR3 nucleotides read TGTGCCAACCCGGGACAGGGAATGTTACGGGCTTTCTTT.

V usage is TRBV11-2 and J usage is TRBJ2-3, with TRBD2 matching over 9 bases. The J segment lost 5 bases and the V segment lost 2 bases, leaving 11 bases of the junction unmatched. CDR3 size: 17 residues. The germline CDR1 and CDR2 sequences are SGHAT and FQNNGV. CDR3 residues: CASSLRGGGASGDTQYF. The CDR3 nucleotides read TGTGCCAGCAGCTTACGGGGCGGGGGGGCCTCGGGAGATACGCAGTATTTT.

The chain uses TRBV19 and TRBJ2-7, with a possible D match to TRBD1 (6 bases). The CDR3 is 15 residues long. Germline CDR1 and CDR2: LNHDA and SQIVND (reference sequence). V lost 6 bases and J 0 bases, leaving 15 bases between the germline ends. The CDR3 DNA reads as TGTGCCAGTAGGCCGGGACAAGGAAGCTCCTACGAGCAGTACTTC. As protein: CASRPGQGSSYEQYF. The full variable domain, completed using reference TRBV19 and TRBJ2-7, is DGGITQSPKYLFRKEGQNVTLSCEQNLNHDAMYWYRQDPGQGLRLIYYSQIVNDFQKGDIAEGYSVSREKKESFPLTVTSAQKNPTAFYLCASRPGQGSSYEQYFGPGTRLTVT.

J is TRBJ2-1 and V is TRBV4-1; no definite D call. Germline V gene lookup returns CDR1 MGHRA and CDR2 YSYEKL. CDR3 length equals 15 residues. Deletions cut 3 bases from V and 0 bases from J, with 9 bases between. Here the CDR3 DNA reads TGCGCCAGCAGCCACCCGGTGAGCTCCTACAATGAGCAGTTCTTC. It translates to CASSHPVSSYNEQFF.